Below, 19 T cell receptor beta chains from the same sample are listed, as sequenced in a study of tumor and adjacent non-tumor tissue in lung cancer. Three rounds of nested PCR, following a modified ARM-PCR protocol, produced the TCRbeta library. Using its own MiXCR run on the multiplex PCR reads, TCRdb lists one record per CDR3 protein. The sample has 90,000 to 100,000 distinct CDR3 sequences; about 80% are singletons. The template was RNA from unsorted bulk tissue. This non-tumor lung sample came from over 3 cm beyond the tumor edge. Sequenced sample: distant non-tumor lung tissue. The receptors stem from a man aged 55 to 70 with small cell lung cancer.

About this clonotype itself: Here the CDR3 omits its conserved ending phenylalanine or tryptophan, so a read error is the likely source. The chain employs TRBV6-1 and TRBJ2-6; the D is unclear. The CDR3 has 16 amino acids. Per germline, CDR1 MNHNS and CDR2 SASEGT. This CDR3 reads CASNEDTGSGANVLTI. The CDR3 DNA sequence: TGCGCCAGCAATGAGGATACGGGTTCTGGGGCCAACGTCCTGACTATC.

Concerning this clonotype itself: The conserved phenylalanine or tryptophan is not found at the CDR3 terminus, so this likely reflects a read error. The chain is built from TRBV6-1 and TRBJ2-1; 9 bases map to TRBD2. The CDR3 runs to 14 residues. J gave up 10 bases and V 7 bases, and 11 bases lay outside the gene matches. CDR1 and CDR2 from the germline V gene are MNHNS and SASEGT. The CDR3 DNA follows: TGTGCCAGCATTTTTAGCGGGAGTAGGAAAGAGCAGTTCCTC. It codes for CASIFSGSRKEQFL.

The CDR3 spells CASTMDRGGDGYTF. In nucleotides, the CDR3 is TGTGCCAGCACCATGGACAGGGGAGGCGATGGCTACACCTTC. V and J are TRBV7-9 and TRBJ1-2; 9 nucleotides line up with TRBD1. The CDR3 loop spans 14 amino acids. The V gene end was trimmed by 7 bases and the J gene end by 6 bases; junction bases not matched to a gene: 9. CDR1 and CDR2 (germline): SEHNR, FQNEAQ (reference sequence).

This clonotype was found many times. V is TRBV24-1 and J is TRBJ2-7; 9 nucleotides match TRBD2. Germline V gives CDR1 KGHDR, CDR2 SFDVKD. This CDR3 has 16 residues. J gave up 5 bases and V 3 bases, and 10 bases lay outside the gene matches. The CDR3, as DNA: TGTGCCACCAGTGATACGAGGACTAGCGTTCCCAACGAGCAGTACTTC. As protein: CATSDTRTSVPNEQYF.

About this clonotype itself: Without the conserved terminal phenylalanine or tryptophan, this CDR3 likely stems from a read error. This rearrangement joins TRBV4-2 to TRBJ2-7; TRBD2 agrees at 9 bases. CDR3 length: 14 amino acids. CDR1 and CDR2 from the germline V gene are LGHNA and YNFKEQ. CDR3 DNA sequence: TGTGTCAGCAGCCATAGCGGGAGTAGGAACGAGCAGTACCTC. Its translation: CVSSHSGSRNEQYL.

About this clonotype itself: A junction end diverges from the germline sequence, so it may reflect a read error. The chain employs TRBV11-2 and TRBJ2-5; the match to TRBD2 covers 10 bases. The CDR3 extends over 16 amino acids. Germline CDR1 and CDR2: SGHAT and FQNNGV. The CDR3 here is CANSSLVLAGGETQYF. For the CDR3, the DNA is TGTGCCAACAGCTCCCTGGTATTAGCGGGAGGTGAGACCCAGTACTTC.

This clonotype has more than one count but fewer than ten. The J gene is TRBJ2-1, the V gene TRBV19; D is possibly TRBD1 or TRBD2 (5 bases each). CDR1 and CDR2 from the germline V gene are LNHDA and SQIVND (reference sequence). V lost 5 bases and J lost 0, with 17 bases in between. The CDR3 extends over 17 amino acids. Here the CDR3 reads CASSFLPGQVSYNEQFF. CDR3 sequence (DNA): TGTGCCAGTAGTTTCCTCCCGGGGCAAGTCTCCTACAATGAGCAGTTCTTC.

CDR3 coding DNA: TGTGCCAATAGCCTCGGGGGTCACGAGCAGTACTTC. This translates into CANSLGGHEQYF. The chain carries TRBV11-3 and TRBJ2-7, with a possible D match to TRBD2 (6 bases). The germline gives CDR1 SGHNT, CDR2 YENEEA. The CDR3 runs 12 residues. Trimming removed 10 bases at V and 5 bases at J, with 15 bases between.

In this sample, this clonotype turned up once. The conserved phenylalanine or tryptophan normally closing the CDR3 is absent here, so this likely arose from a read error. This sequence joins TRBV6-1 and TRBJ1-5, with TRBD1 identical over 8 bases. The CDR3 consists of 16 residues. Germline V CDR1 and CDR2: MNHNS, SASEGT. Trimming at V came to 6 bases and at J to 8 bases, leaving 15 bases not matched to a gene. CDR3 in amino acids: CASSDPLAGGSEPQHL. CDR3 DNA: TGTGCCAGCAGCGACCCTCTAGCAGGGGGCTCAGAGCCCCAGCATTTA.

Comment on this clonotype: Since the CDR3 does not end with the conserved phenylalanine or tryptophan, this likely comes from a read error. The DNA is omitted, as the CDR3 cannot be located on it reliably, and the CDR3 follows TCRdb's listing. This chain's CDR3 is CASSLVTAQSSYDEQSL. The chain combines TRBV11-2 with TRBJ2-1; the table's D call of TRBD1 was not tested on the DNA. Ends included, the CDR3 has 17 residues. Germline V gene lookup returns CDR1 SGHAT and CDR2 FQNNGV.

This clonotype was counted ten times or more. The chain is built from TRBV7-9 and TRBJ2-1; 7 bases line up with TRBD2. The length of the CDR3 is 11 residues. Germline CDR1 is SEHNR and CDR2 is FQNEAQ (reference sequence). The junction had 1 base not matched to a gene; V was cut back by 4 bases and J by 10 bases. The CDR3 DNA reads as TGTGCCAGCAGCTCGGGACTAGAGCAGTTCTTC. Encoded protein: CASSSGLEQFF.

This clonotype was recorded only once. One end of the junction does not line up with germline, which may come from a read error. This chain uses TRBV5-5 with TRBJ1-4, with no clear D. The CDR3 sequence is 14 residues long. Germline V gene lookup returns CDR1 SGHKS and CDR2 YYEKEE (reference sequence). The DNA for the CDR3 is TGTGCCAGCAGATGGGGTGGCCTGGGTGAAAAACTGTTTTTC. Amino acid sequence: CASRWGGLGEKLFF.

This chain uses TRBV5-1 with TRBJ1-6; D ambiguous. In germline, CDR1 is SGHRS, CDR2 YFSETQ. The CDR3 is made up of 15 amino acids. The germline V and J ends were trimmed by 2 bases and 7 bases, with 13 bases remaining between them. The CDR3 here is CASSLYGRKNSPLHF. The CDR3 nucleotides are TGCGCCAGCAGCTTATACGGACGGAAGAATTCACCCCTCCACTTT.

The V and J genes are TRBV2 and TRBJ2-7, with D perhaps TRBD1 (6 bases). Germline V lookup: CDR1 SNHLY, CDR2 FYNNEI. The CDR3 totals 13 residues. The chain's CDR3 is CASADSGDPEEYV. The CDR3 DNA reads TGTGCCAGCGCCGACTCAGGGGATCCCGAGGAGTACGTC.

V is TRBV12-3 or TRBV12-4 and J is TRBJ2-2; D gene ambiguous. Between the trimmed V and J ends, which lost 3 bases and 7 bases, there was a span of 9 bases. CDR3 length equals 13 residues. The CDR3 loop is CASSFARVGELFF. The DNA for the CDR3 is TGTGCCAGCAGTTTTGCAAGAGTCGGGGAGCTGTTTTTT.

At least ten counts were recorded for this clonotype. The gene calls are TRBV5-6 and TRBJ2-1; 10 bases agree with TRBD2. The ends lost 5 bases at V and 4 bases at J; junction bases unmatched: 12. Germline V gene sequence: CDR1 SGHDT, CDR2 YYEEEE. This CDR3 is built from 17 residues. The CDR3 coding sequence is TGTGCCAGCAGTTCCATTAGCGGGAGGAGTAGGTACAATGAGCAGTTCTTC. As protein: CASSSISGRSRYNEQFF.

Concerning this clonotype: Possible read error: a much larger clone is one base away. CDR3 DNA: TGTGCCTGGAAGCCGGGACAGGGGAATCGGGAGCAGTTCTTC. It encodes CAWKPGQGNREQFF. This chain joins TRBV30 and TRBJ2-1, with 10 nucleotides matching TRBD1. Unmatched junction bases numbered 10, after V lost 4 bases and J lost 10 bases. There are 14 residues in the CDR3. Per germline, CDR1 GTSNPN and CDR2 SVGIG (reference sequence).

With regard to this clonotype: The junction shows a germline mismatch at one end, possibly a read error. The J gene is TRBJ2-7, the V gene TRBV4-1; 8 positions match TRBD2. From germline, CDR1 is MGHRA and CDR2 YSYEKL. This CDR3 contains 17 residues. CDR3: CASRQDLREVPGDEQYF. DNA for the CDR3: TGCGCAAGCAGGCAAGATCTGCGGGAGGTCCCTGGGGACGAACAGTACTTC.

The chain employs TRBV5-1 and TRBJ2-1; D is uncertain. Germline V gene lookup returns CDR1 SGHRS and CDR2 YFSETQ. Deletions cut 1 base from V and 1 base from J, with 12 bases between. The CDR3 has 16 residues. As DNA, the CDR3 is TGCGCCAGCAGCTTGAAGCAGCCGGAATCCTACAATGAGCAGTTCTTC. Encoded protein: CASSLKQPESYNEQFF.